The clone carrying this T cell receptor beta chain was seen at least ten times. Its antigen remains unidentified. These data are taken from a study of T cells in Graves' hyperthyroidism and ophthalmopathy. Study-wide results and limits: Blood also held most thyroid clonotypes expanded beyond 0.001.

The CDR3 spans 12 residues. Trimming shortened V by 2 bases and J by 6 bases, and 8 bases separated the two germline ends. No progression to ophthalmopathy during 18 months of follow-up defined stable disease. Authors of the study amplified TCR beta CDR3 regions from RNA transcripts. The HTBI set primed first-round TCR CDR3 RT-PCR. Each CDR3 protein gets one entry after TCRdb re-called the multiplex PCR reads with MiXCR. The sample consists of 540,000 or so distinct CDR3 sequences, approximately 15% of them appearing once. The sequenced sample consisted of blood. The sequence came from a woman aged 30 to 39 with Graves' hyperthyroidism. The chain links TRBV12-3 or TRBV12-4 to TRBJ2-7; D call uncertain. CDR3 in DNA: TGTGCCAGCAGTTTACAGCAAATCGAGCAGTACTTC. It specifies CASSLQQIEQYF.